This TCR beta chain was profiled in a study of CD8+CD57+ T cells in acquired aplastic anemia listed by TCRdb under 2018. Concerning the study at large: DNA extracted from sorted CD4+ and CD8+ cells had a mean of approximately 3.3 ug, with a range of roughly 0.17 to 27.4 ug. For healthy donor samples, the average read count was about 10.8 million for CD4+ cells and approximately 11 million for CD8+ cells.

TCR repertoires of sorted CD4+ and CD8+ blood T cells from severe aplastic anemia patients and healthy subjects were deep-sequenced in the study. Ficoll-Paque density gradient centrifugation was used to isolate peripheral blood mononuclear cells. Before DNA was extracted, CD4+ and CD8+ T cells were sorted using either FACS or magnetic beads. What the study reported, not specific to this receptor: CD8+ Simpson's diversity did not differ significantly between patients and healthy controls (P=0.060). Roughly 29 CD8+ CDR3 sequences were shared between patients and controls but appeared highly expressed in patients and within their immunodominant clones.

Genomic DNA was used as template for profiling of TCR beta VDJ combinations and CDR3 sequences. TCR repertoire sequencing was run on an Illumina HiSeq 2000. Turning to the authors' computational methods: Repertoire assessment relied on Simpson's diversity index, CDR3 size and DJ length profiles, and TRBV/TRBJ rearrangement plots. The most abundant DNA sequence in the deep sequencing data was defined as the immunodominant clone. CDR3 amino acid sequences were screened for sharing across subjects and were compared with published repertoires and the VDJdb database. TCRdb handled the public reads itself, with Q25 trimming in fastp and clone calling in MiXCR, and kept productive beta chains. Each entry merges the rows of one CDR3 protein and shows their most common DNA and genes. None of the V and J calls come from the authors' own analysis; TCRdb made them. This sample is represented by 100,000 to 150,000 distinct CDR3 sequences; about 48% of them were singletons. Roughly 2.6% of the sample is held by the ten biggest clonotypes.

In the case of this clonotype: What antigen it recognizes has not been identified. Base qualities are not recorded, but no much larger clone differs from it by a single base.

The junction shows trimming of 5 bases on V and 2 bases on J, plus 14 bases between the germline ends. CDR1 and CDR2 (SNHLY, FYNNEI) derive from the germline V gene. The cysteine opens and the phenylalanine closes a CDR3 of 15 amino acids. The only DNA kept is the CDR3, 45 bases in frame from the first base. Sequencing was carried out using sorted CD4+, CD8+, or CD8+CD57+ T cells (not recorded which) from PBMCs. The clonotype was recovered from a human donor in good health, serving as a control. The chain couples TRBV2 to TRBJ2-3, and possibly TRBD1, on 5 matching bases. The CDR3 protein: CASSFSWGFTDTQYF. Here is the DNA: TGTGCCAGCAGTTTTTCGTGGGGCTTCACAGATACGCAGTATTTT.